This TCR beta chain was sequenced during a study of T cell repertoires in cytomegalovirus infection. Findings of the study overall: There were HLA-C-restricted CMV-specific TCR beta clonotypes dominating the ex vivo response. Accumulated public TCR beta family frequency recognized individuals carrying CMV together with the relevant HLA.

The CDR3 consists of 14 residues. Between the trimmed V and J ends, which lost 5 bases and 5 bases, there was a span of 13 bases. CDR1 MDHEN and CDR2 SYDVKM come from the germline V gene. This clonotype was counted a single time. Its antigen is unidentified. MiXCR, applied by TCRdb to the reads, yields one record per CDR3 protein. The sample records over 300,000 distinct CDR3 sequences, 17% being singletons. The chain links TRBV28 to TRBJ2-1; possibly TRBD1 for D (7 bases). This receptor was taken from a human donor in good health (CMV status not recorded). Some clones in this sample may be carry-over from other donors' samples. The specimen was PBMCs. CDR3 sequence (DNA): TGTGCCAGCAGTGAGGCAGGGGGGAACAATGAGCAGTTCTTC. This encodes CASSEAGGNNEQFF.